This paragraph covers one T cell receptor beta chain sequence. TCRdb keeps only in-frame clones here, not all; method: immunoSEQ multiplex PCR. Among 98,000 or so clones, about four fifths were seen once, and the ten largest hold 1.5% to 2.5%. The data were obtained in a study of control samples from healthy donors and cancer patients. Germline values: CDR1 LNHDA, CDR2 SQIVND (reference sequence). The CDR3 consists of 15 residues. Trimming took off 9 bases at V and 4 bases at J, with 22 bases between the two ends. Sequencing used blood. V gene TRBV19 combines with J gene TRBJ2-7; tentatively, D is TRBD2 (6 bases). This TCR derives from a man between 60 and 75 years old in good health. The CDR3 here is CASRVPGWGDYEQYF. CDR3 DNA: TGTGCCAGCAGAGTTCCCGGGTGGGGGGATTACGAGCAGTACTTC.